This T cell receptor beta chain originates from a study of regulatory T cells in long-lasting Graves disease. Whole-study results and caveats: Persistent Graves' patients had lower TCR diversity than newly diagnosed ones.

This clonotype was found many times. As yet, its antigen is unknown. Construction of the TCR beta libraries employed iRepertoire HTBI primers in conjunction with Arm-PCR of CDR3 regions. TCRdb analysed the multiplex PCR reads with MiXCR anew, one entry per CDR3 protein. Among about 450,000 distinct CDR3 sequences listed, less than 25% were seen once. The time point here: persistent/refractory GD, antithyroid drugs over 5 years with positive TRAb. PBMCs provided the RNA from which the TCR library was made. Diagnosis followed American Thyroid Association guidelines for Graves' disease. Sample: peripheral blood mononuclear cells (PBMCs), taken when the disease was refractory, from a patient treated with antithyroid drugs. This TCR was sampled from a female donor with Graves disease.

CDR3 in amino acids: CASRNGDRGSPLHF. CDR3 in DNA: TGTGCCAGCAGGAATGGGGACAGGGGTTCACCCCTCCACTTT. The genes are TRBV7-3 and TRBJ1-6; 10 nucleotides match TRBD1. Germline CDR1 and CDR2: SGHTA and FQGTGA. V trimming: 6 bases; J trimming: 9 bases; junction bases outside the gene matches: 5. This CDR3 region has 14 residues.